The 17 T cell receptor beta chains presented below share a single source sample, sequenced in a study of cytomegalovirus exposure and HLA in healthy donors. Primers included in the PCR were 60 Vbeta and 13 Jbeta primers. Method: immunoSEQ multiplex PCR; TCRdb's copy keeps in-frame clones and lacks some. This table holds roughly 120,000 clones, 76% found once. What was sequenced was PBMCs. All receptors come from a man aged 30 to 45 in good health and CMV-seropositive.

This chain connects TRBV9 to TRBJ2-2, with D possibly matching TRBD2 (5 bases). Trimming removed 0 bases from V and 0 bases from J, with 6 bases in between. This CDR3 spans 15 amino acids. Germline CDR1 reads SGDLS; CDR2 reads YYNGEE. The CDR3 DNA reads as TGTGCCAGCAGCGTAGAGGGAGCGAACACCGGGGAGCTGTTTTTT. Residues: CASSVEGANTGELFF.

This chain uses TRBV4-2 with TRBJ2-1, with TRBD2 matching 9 bases. Looked up from germline, CDR1 is LGHNA and CDR2 is YNFKEQ. The CDR3 contains 14 residues. The junction had 2 bases not matched to a gene; V was cut back by 3 bases and J by 5 bases. CDR3 loop: CASSQVAGDNEQFF. CDR3 sequence (DNA): TGTGCCAGCAGCCAGGTAGCGGGGGACAATGAGCAGTTCTTC.

The rearrangement uses TRBV6-6 and TRBJ1-3; the D gene is possibly TRBD1 (5 bases). The CDR3 is made up of 15 amino acids. Germline V lookup: CDR1 MNHNY, CDR2 SVGAGI (reference sequence). V lost 6 bases to trimming and J lost 0 bases, with 12 bases between them. The CDR3 DNA follows: TGTGCCAGCAGCTTCACAGGCAACTCTGGAAACACCATATATTTT. Protein: CASSFTGNSGNTIYF.

The rearrangement joins TRBV28 to TRBJ1-1; perhaps TRBD1 as D (6 bases). CDR3 length equals 12 residues. Germline assignment: CDR1 MDHEN and CDR2 SYDVKM. V lost 7 bases to trimming and J lost 6 bases, with 12 bases between them. The CDR3 is CASTLTGSEAFF. The DNA of the CDR3 is TGTGCCAGCACTCTAACAGGGTCTGAAGCTTTCTTT.

This chain's CDR3 is CASSPTGGKPEAFF. CDR3 coding DNA: TGCGCCAGCAGTCCTACAGGGGGCAAGCCGGAAGCTTTCTTT. This rearrangement joins TRBV10-1 to TRBJ1-1, with 9 bases identical to TRBD1. The CDR3 contains 14 residues. Trimming cost V 5 bases and J 8 bases; bases outside gene matches: 9. Looked up from germline, CDR1 is WNHNN and CDR2 is SYGVQD (reference sequence).

CDR3 sequence reads: CSAPTRQGARGYTF. Written as DNA, the CDR3 is TGCAGCGCTCCCACCCGACAGGGGGCGAGGGGCTACACCTTC. The rearrangement links TRBV29-1 to TRBJ1-2; 10 nucleotides match TRBD1. This CDR3 is 14 amino acids long. J lost 8 bases, V lost 7 bases, and 13 bases had no gene match. Germline assignment: CDR1 SQVTM and CDR2 ANQGSEA.

The chain is built from TRBV9 and TRBJ1-4, with a tentative D call TRBD1 (6 bases). This CDR3 is built from 17 residues. The germline V gene encodes CDR1 SGDLS and CDR2 YYNGEE. Trimming took 1 base from V and 3 from J, leaving 16 bases between them. The CDR3 DNA sequence: TGTGCCAGCAGCGTATGGGGGGGAGGGGGTTCTAATGAAAAACTGTTTTTT. This translates into CASSVWGGGGSNEKLFF.

The chain employs TRBV11-3 and TRBJ2-2, with a weak D call TRBD2 (5 bases). The CDR3 extends over 15 amino acids. In germline, CDR1 is SGHNT, CDR2 YENEEA. The V end lost 6 bases, the J end lost 0 bases, and 11 bases lay between the germline ends. The CDR3 DNA reads as TGTGCCAGCAGTTTTTCGGGGACGAACACCGGGGAGCTGTTTTTT. Translated: CASSFSGTNTGELFF.

The chain links TRBV18 to TRBJ2-1; possible D gene TRBD2, 5 bases. Germline V gene data show CDR1 as KGHSH and CDR2 as LQKENI. This CDR3 has 16 residues. V lost 0 bases and J lost 6, with 15 bases in between. The CDR3 protein is CASSPPHGKISNEQFF. In DNA, the CDR3 is TGTGCCAGCTCACCACCCCACGGGAAAATTAGCAATGAGCAGTTCTTC.

The chain joins TRBV28 to TRBJ1-6; 7 bases match TRBD1. Germline V lookup: CDR1 MDHEN, CDR2 SYDVKM. V lost 5 bases and J lost 1; bases outside the gene matches: 11. The CDR3 contains 18 residues. As DNA, the CDR3 is TGTGCCAGCAGTCTATCGACAGGGCTGGGGTCCTATAATTCACCCCTCCACTTT. Amino acid sequence: CASSLSTGLGSYNSPLHF. The entire variable domain, with the rest obtained from reference TRBV28 and TRBJ1-6, is as follows: DVKVTQSSRYLVKRTGEKVFLECVQDMDHENMFWYRQDPGLGLRLIYFSYDVKMKEKGDIPEGYSVSREKKERFSLILESASTNQTSMYLCASSLSTGLGSYNSPLHFGNGTRLTVT.

The chain recombines TRBV6-5 with TRBJ2-1, with TRBD1 matching 7 bases. Germline CDR1 and CDR2: MNHEY and SVGAGI. The CDR3 loop spans 15 amino acids. Trimming took 6 bases from V and 0 from J; bases not matched to a gene: 5. CDR3 nucleotide sequence: TGTGCCAGCAGAAAGGACAGGAGCTCCTACAATGAGCAGTTCTTC. Its protein product is CASRKDRSSYNEQFF.

This chain connects TRBV4-1 to TRBJ1-2; the D is unclear. Germline V gene lookup returns CDR1 MGHRA and CDR2 YSYEKL. The CDR3 loop spans 13 amino acids. The ends were cut back, 4 bases at V and 4 bases at J, with 10 bases in the middle. The CDR3 reads CASSRQDFYGYTF. CDR3 DNA sequence: TGCGCCAGCAGCCGCCAGGACTTCTATGGCTACACCTTC.

Worth noting for this clone: This sample includes further DNA sequences coding for the same CDR3. This chain links TRBV5-4 with TRBJ2-7, with 7 bases fitting TRBD1. The V segment lost 0 bases and the J segment 2 bases; nucleotides outside the gene matches: 2. This CDR3 has 14 residues. CDR1 and CDR2 (germline): SGHNT, YYREEE (reference sequence). The CDR3 DNA reads TGTGCCAGCAGCTTGGGGGACAGTCCCTACGAGCAGTACTTC. Protein: CASSLGDSPYEQYF.

The CDR3 DNA sequence: TGTGCCAGCAGTTACGGGCTAGCGAAGAATGAGCAGTTCTTC. Translated, it gives CASSYGLAKNEQFF. This chain joins TRBV6-6 and TRBJ2-1; maybe TRBD2 (6 bases). This CDR3 region has 14 residues. V lost 2 bases and J 7 bases, leaving 12 bases between the germline ends. Germline CDR1 is MNHNY and CDR2 is SVGAGI (reference sequence).

The V call is TRBV12-5, the J call TRBJ2-7, with D possibly TRBD1 on 6 matching bases. Germline CDR1 and CDR2: LGHNT and FRNRAP. The CDR3 runs to 13 residues. The V gene lost 4 bases and the J gene lost 6 bases, with 13 bases spanning the gap. CDR3 coding DNA: TGTGCTAGTGGTTCACAGGGATCTCTCGAGCAGTACTTC. This codes for CASGSQGSLEQYF.

This clone appeared a few times. J is TRBJ2-7 and V is TRBV4-2; 13 bases map to TRBD2. V dropped 1 base and J dropped 2; count of bases not matched to a gene: 5. Germline CDR1 and CDR2: LGHNA and YNFKEQ. The CDR3 has 17 amino acids. CDR3 sequence: CASSQVDGLAGAYEQYF. Here the CDR3 DNA reads TGTGCCAGCAGCCAAGTCGATGGACTAGCGGGGGCCTACGAGCAGTACTTC.

This clone was counted between two and nine times. The chain links TRBV19 to TRBJ2-2, with D uncertain. In germline, CDR1 is LNHDA, CDR2 SQIVND (reference sequence). The CDR3 runs to 13 residues. Trimming stripped 1 base from V and 7 bases from J, with 7 bases between. The CDR3 nucleotides are TGTGCCAGTAGTATAGCGATGAGCGGGGAGCTGTTTTTT. Protein sequence: CASSIAMSGELFF.